Listed below are T cell receptor beta chains from one sample, sequenced in a study of T cell responses to AZD1222 COVID-19 vaccine. Sequencing was performed with immunoSEQ multiplex PCR; in TCRdb, only in-frame clones are kept and a portion is missing. Seen here are about 93,000 clones, over 70% observed once, and the top ten hold about 15%. The source material was peripheral blood, sampled on day 0 of AZD1222 vaccination. These receptors all stem from an adult in good health. Both conserved end residues are part of each CDR3. D genes are given only for firm matches. Not every row has a clone size; where given, it reads once, few, many or a size class.

-,TRBV20-1,TRBJ1-1,-,CSALGSPGSF,TGCAGTGCCCTTGGGTCGCCCGGGTCTTTT
few,TRBV7-9,TRBJ2-3,TRBD1,CASMSGTDYADTQYF,TGTGCCAGCATGTCCGGGACAGATTATGCAGATACGCAGTATTTT
-,TRBV7-2,TRBJ2-5,TRBD1,CASSRDRVQETQYF,TGTGCCAGCAGCAGAGACAGGGTCCAAGAGACCCAGTACTTC
-,TRBV11-1,TRBJ2-7,TRBD2,CASSSSGFAYEQYF,TGTGCCAGCAGTTCTAGCGGTTTTGCCTACGAGCAGTACTTC
-,TRBV3-1/TRBV3-2,TRBJ1-1,-,CASRRYRDKEAFF,TGTGCCAGCAGGCGATACAGGGACAAAGAAGCTTTCTTT
-,TRBV29-1,TRBJ2-5,-,CSVEGRGATGARETQYF,TGCAGCGTTGAAGGCAGGGGGGCAACGGGAGCGAGGGAGACCCAGTACTTC
once,TRBV5-1,TRBJ2-7,-,CASRQDPSSYEQYF,TGCGCCAGCAGGCAGGATCCCAGCTCCTACGAGCAGTACTTC
-,TRBV6-6,TRBJ1-5,TRBD1,CASRDRGNQPQHF,TGTGCCAGCAGGGACAGGGGAAATCAGCCCCAGCATTTT
-,TRBV12-3/TRBV12-4,TRBJ1-1,-,CASSPGLVTEAFF,TGTGCCAGCAGTCCCGGACTCGTGACTGAAGCTTTCTTT
-,TRBV6-2/TRBV6-3,TRBJ1-3,TRBD1,CASSSYRGRTPGNTIYF,TGTGCCAGCAGTTCCTACAGGGGTCGCACGCCCGGAAACACCATATATTTT
-,TRBV28,TRBJ2-1,-,CASSLYRRGMDEQFF,TGTGCCAGCAGCCTTTACCGTCGGGGTATGGATGAGCAGTTCTTC
-,TRBV28,TRBJ1-2,-,CASRDPRVPLGDGYTF,TGTGCCAGCAGAGATCCCAGGGTTCCCCTGGGGGATGGCTACACCTTC
-,TRBV27,TRBJ2-1,-,CASRQGQSYNEQFF,TGTGCCAGCAGGCAGGGGCAGTCCTACAATGAGCAGTTCTTC
-,TRBV5-6,TRBJ1-2,-,CASSTVRYGYTF,TGTGCCAGCAGCACCGTCCGCTATGGCTACACCTTC
-,TRBV6-1,TRBJ1-2,-,CASSYATGTHGYTF,TGTGCCAGCAGTTATGCAACCGGCACGCACGGCTACACCTTC
medium-sized,TRBV11-2,TRBJ1-1,-,CASTGNTEAFF,TGTGCCAGCACAGGGAACACTGAAGCTTTCTTT
-,TRBV28,TRBJ1-2,TRBD1,CASSLGAGGGGYTF,TGTGCCAGCAGTTTGGGAGCAGGGGGGGGTGGCTACACCTTC
-,TRBV7-2,TRBJ2-5,-,CASSLQGYTETQYF,TGTGCCAGCAGCTTACAGGGGTATACGGAGACCCAGTACTTC
-,TRBV10-1,TRBJ1-6,-,CASSDGGPLHF,TGCGCCAGCAGTGATGGGGGGCCCCTCCACTTT
-,TRBV9,TRBJ1-1,-,CASSPSGGNTEAFF,TGTGCCAGCAGCCCTTCGGGGGGGAACACTGAAGCTTTCTTT
once,TRBV5-4,TRBJ1-1,TRBD1,CASSQRQGARNTEAFF,TGTGCCAGCAGCCAAAGACAGGGGGCTCGGAACACTGAAGCTTTCTTT
-,TRBV15,TRBJ2-2,TRBD1,CATSRGQGTGELFF,TGTGCCACCAGCAGGGGACAGGGCACCGGGGAGCTGTTTTTT
-,TRBV12-5,TRBJ2-1,TRBD2,CASGLVASGYNEQFF,TGTGCTAGTGGTTTGGTGGCTAGCGGATACAATGAGCAGTTCTTC
-,TRBV2,TRBJ2-7,TRBD1,CAISAGTAPEQYF,TGTGCCATAAGCGCCGGGACAGCTCCCGAGCAGTACTTC
-,TRBV6-5,TRBJ2-2,TRBD1,CASRGDRVAGELFF,TGTGCCAGCAGAGGGGACAGGGTGGCCGGGGAGCTGTTTTTT
-,TRBV10-3,TRBJ1-2,-,CAISEPGSRANYGYTF,TGTGCCATCAGTGAGCCGGGGAGCAGGGCTAACTATGGCTACACCTTC
-,TRBV28,TRBJ1-1,TRBD1,CASSFRQGEAFF,TGTGCCAGCAGTTTCCGACAGGGTGAAGCTTTCTTT
-,TRBV5-1,TRBJ2-2,-,CASRSDGLNTGELFF,TGCGCCAGCAGATCGGACGGATTGAACACCGGGGAGCTGTTTTTT
-,TRBV5-1,TRBJ1-6,-,CASSPNRAHPTPLHF,TGCGCCAGCAGCCCCAACAGAGCCCATCCGACACCCCTCCACTTT
-,TRBV7-8,TRBJ1-1,-,CASSRLLSGVTEAFF,TGTGCCAGCAGCCGCCTTTTGTCGGGGGTCACTGAAGCTTTCTTT
-,TRBV28,TRBJ1-2,-,CASRGGYGYTF,TGTGCCAGCCGAGGGGGGTATGGCTACACCTTC
-,TRBV6-5,TRBJ2-5,-,CASTADEPGTQYF,TGTGCCAGCACCGCGGATGAACCTGGGACCCAGTACTTC
once,TRBV5-1,TRBJ2-5,TRBD2,CASTSGSVETQYF,TGCGCCAGTACTAGCGGGAGTGTGGAGACCCAGTACTTC
-,TRBV6-5,TRBJ1-2,-,CASILDRFYGYTF,TGTGCCAGCATTCTGGACAGATTCTATGGCTACACCTTC
-,TRBV7-9,TRBJ2-1,TRBD2,CASSLAAGLAGLEQFF,TGTGCCAGCAGCTTAGCTGCGGGACTAGCGGGACTTGAGCAGTTCTTC
few,TRBV2,TRBJ1-6,-,CASSTGPQIEGSPLHF,TGTGCCAGCAGTACCGGGCCTCAAATAGAGGGTTCACCCCTCCACTTT
once,TRBV15,TRBJ1-5,-,CATSGVPGHQPQHF,TGTGCCACCAGCGGGGTCCCCGGTCATCAGCCCCAGCATTTT
once,TRBV30,TRBJ1-5,-,CAWRTGHDNQPQHF,TGTGCCTGGAGGACGGGACATGATAATCAGCCCCAGCATTTT
-,TRBV2,TRBJ1-5,TRBD1,CASSRDSYNQPQHF,TGTGCCAGCAGTAGGGACAGTTACAATCAGCCCCAGCATTTT
-,TRBV27,TRBJ1-1,-,CASSSAELNTEAFF,TGTGCCAGCAGTTCGGCAGAGTTGAACACTGAAGCTTTCTTT
-,TRBV4-1,TRBJ1-2,-,CASSQEPQYYGYTF,TGCGCCAGCAGCCAAGAACCGCAGTACTATGGCTACACCTTC
-,TRBV7-9,TRBJ1-1,-,CASSLKVNTEAFF,TGTGCCAGCAGCTTAAAAGTGAACACTGAAGCTTTCTTT
-,TRBV24-1,TRBJ1-5,-,CATSGGRVGNQPQHF,TGTGCCACCAGTGGGGGCAGGGTTGGCAATCAGCCCCAGCATTTT
-,TRBV7-8,TRBJ2-1,TRBD2,CASSLDGGSYEQFF,TGTGCCAGCAGCTTAGATGGCGGGAGCTATGAGCAGTTCTTC
once,TRBV5-1,TRBJ2-1,TRBD1,CASSLAGGPGNEQFF,TGCGCCAGCAGCTTGGCAGGGGGACCTGGCAATGAGCAGTTCTTC
-,TRBV12-3/TRBV12-4,TRBJ1-2,TRBD1,CASSTGVGYTF,TGTGCCAGCAGTACAGGGGTTGGCTACACCTTC
-,TRBV6-5,TRBJ2-2,TRBD1,CASSYDRGNTGELFF,TGTGCCAGCAGTTATGACAGGGGGAACACCGGGGAGCTGTTTTTT
-,TRBV5-1,TRBJ2-1,-,CASSFPGAGRKYNEQFF,TGCGCCAGCAGCTTCCCCGGGGCCGGAAGAAAATACAATGAGCAGTTCTTC
-,TRBV2,TRBJ2-5,-,CASRLQQETQYF,TGTGCCAGCAGATTACAGCAAGAGACCCAGTACTTC